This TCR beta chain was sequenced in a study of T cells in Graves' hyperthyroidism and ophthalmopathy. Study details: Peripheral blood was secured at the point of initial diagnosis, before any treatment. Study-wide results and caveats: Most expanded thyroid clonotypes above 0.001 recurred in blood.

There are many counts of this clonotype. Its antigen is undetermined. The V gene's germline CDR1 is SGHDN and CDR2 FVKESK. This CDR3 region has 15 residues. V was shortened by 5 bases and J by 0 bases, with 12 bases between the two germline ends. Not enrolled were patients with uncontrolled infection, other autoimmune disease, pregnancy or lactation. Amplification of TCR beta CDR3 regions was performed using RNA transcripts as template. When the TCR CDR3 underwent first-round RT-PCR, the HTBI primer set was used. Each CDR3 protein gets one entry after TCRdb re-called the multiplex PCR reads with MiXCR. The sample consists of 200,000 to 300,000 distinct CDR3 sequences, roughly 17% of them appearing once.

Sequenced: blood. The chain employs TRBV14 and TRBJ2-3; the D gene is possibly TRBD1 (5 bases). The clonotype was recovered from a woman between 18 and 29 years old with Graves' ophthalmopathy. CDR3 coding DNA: TGTGCCAGCAGCGAGGCAGGGATGAGCACAGATACGCAGTATTTT. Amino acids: CASSEAGMSTDTQYF.